This entry lists 30 T cell receptor beta chains sequenced from one sample in a study of cytomegalovirus exposure and HLA in healthy donors. 60 Vbeta and 13 Jbeta primers were used in PCR. The protocol was immunoSEQ multiplex PCR, while the TCRdb copy is restricted to in-frame clones and leaves out a portion. This table holds roughly 200,000 clones, about two thirds found once. Sequencing was carried out using PBMCs. These receptors originate from a middle-aged man in good health and CMV-seropositive.

This clone was detected once. The V call is TRBV25-1, the J call TRBJ1-1; 7 nucleotides line up with TRBD1. Germline V CDR1 and CDR2: MGHDK, SYGVNS. The ends lost 6 bases at V and 0 bases at J; junction bases unmatched: 7. The CDR3 is 15 residues long. The CDR3 DNA reads as TGTGCCAGCAGAGCCAGACAGGGTATGAACACTGAAGCTTTCTTT. Protein sequence: CASRARQGMNTEAFF.

This clone has a handful of counts. V gene TRBV28 combines with J gene TRBJ2-7, with a tentative D call TRBD1 (6 bases). The CDR3 extends over 13 amino acids. Germline CDR1 reads MDHEN; CDR2 reads SYDVKM. Trimming removed 10 bases at V and 2 bases at J, with 15 bases between. The DNA of the CDR3 is TGTGCCACCGAACCACAGGGACCCTACGAGCAGTACTTC. Its protein product is CATEPQGPYEQYF. The whole variable domain, filled in from reference TRBV28 and TRBJ2-7, reads DVKVTQSSRYLVKRTGEKVFLECVQDMDHENMFWYRQDPGLGLRLIYFSYDVKMKEKGDIPEGYSVSREKKERFSLILESASTNQTSMYLCATEPQGPYEQYFGPGTRLTVT.

V and J are TRBV12-5 and TRBJ2-3; D remains ambiguous. Trimming left V 5 bases short and J 0 bases short, with 6 bases between. This CDR3 has 13 amino acids. Germline-derived CDR1 and CDR2 are LGHNT and FRNRAP. CDR3: CASGVESTDTQYF. CDR3 coding DNA: TGTGCTAGTGGTGTCGAGAGCACAGATACGCAGTATTTT.

V and J are TRBV10-3 and TRBJ2-1; D might be TRBD1 (5 bases). The CDR3 runs 13 residues. The germline CDR1 and CDR2 sequences are ENHRY and SYGVKD. V lost 4 bases, J lost 6 bases, and 10 bases lay in between. This CDR3 is CAISGRQINEQFF. The DNA for the CDR3 is TGTGCCATCAGTGGGAGACAGATCAATGAGCAGTTCTTC.

This clone has just a few counts. This chain links TRBV5-6 with TRBJ2-1; D remains ambiguous. V dropped 1 base and J dropped 5 bases, with 13 bases sitting between them. The CDR3 runs to 15 residues. Germline V gene sequence: CDR1 SGHDT, CDR2 YYEEEE. The CDR3: CASSLFLSSDNEQFF. CDR3 sequence (DNA): TGTGCCAGCAGCTTGTTTCTTAGCAGTGACAATGAGCAGTTCTTC.

The chain carries TRBV7-7 and TRBJ2-5, with a tentative D call TRBD1 (5 bases). V was pared by 4 bases and J by 8 bases, with 17 bases between. Looked up from germline, CDR1 is SSHAT and CDR2 is FNYEAQ (reference sequence). The length of the CDR3 is 14 residues. This CDR3 is CASSSKASGITQYF. The CDR3 bases are TGTGCCAGCAGCTCCAAGGCCTCAGGGATCACCCAGTACTTC. Looking up the rest from reference TRBV7-7 and TRBJ2-5 gives the full variable domain: GAGVSQSPRYKVTKRGQDVTLRCDPISSHATLYWYQQALGQGPEFLTYFNYEAQPDKSGLPSDRFSAERPEGSISTLTIQRTEQRDSAMYRCASSSKASGITQYFGPGTRLLVL.

The rearrangement joins TRBV6-1 to TRBJ2-5; D may be TRBD2 (5 bases). The germline gives CDR1 MNHNS, CDR2 SASEGT. CDR3 length equals 13 residues. V lost 8 bases to trimming and J lost 5 bases, with 15 bases between them. In nucleotides, the CDR3 is TGTGCCAGCGCGAGGGAAAGTCGGGAGACCCAGTACTTC. Amino acid sequence: CASARESRETQYF.

This chain connects TRBV19 to TRBJ2-3; D remains ambiguous. This CDR3 has 17 residues. The germline V and J ends were trimmed by 6 bases and 1 base, with 20 bases remaining between them. In germline, CDR1 is LNHDA, CDR2 SQIVND (reference sequence). The CDR3 is CASRPRVGPSGTDTQYF. DNA for the CDR3: TGTGCCAGTAGACCCCGTGTGGGCCCTTCGGGCACAGATACGCAGTATTTT.

The chain links TRBV7-9 to TRBJ2-1; TRBD2 matches 12 bases. The germline V gene has CDR1 SEHNR and CDR2 FQNEAQ (reference sequence). Unmatched junction bases numbered 11, after V lost 5 bases and J lost 9 bases. The CDR3 consists of 16 residues. The DNA of the CDR3 is TGTGCCAGCAGCCCGTATGCTAGCGGGGGGGAGGTTGAGCAGTTCTTC. Its translation: CASSPYASGGEVEQFF. The entire variable domain, with the rest obtained from reference TRBV7-9 and TRBJ2-1, is as follows: DTGVSQNPRHKITKRGQNVTFRCDPISEHNRLYWYRQTLGQGPEFLTYFQNEAQLEKSRLLSDRFSAERPKGSFSTLEIQRTEQGDSAMYLCASSPYASGGEVEQFFGPGTRLTVL.

V and J are TRBV4-1 and TRBJ2-7; no definite D call. The germline gives CDR1 MGHRA, CDR2 YSYEKL. This CDR3 has 14 residues. Trimming cost V 0 bases and J 0 bases, with 6 bases left between them. The CDR3 DNA sequence: TGCGCCAGCAGCCAAGAAGAGGTCTCCTACGAGCAGTACTTC. Translating it yields CASSQEEVSYEQYF.

The V gene is TRBV15, the J gene TRBJ2-3, with 8 bases fitting TRBD2. This CDR3 has 16 residues. The V gene's germline CDR1 is LNHNV and CDR2 YYDKDF (reference sequence). V gave up 1 base and J gave up 6 bases; unmatched junction bases: 9. The CDR3 nucleotides are TGTGCCACCAGCAGAGCGGGGGGGGGAGGAGTGGATACGCAGTATTTT. Its translation: CATSRAGGGGVDTQYF.

The rearrangement links TRBV4-1 to TRBJ1-1; D remains ambiguous. Per germline, CDR1 MGHRA and CDR2 YSYEKL. The CDR3 runs 13 residues. V lost 1 base and J 1 base, leaving 4 bases between the germline ends. The DNA for the CDR3 is TGCGCCAGCAGCCAAGCCTGGAACACTGAAGCTTTCTTT. Amino acid sequence: CASSQAWNTEAFF.

The V gene is TRBV28, the J gene TRBJ2-5; D call uncertain. Germline CDR1 and CDR2: MDHEN and SYDVKM. This CDR3 is 12 amino acids long. Deletions cut 4 bases from V and 5 bases from J, with 8 bases between. DNA for the CDR3: TGTGCCAGCAGTTCGGCCGGGGAGACCCAGTACTTC. This sequence encodes CASSSAGETQYF.

This clone was seen only once. The chain combines TRBV28 with TRBJ1-3; no definite D call. CDR1 and CDR2 from the germline V gene are MDHEN and SYDVKM. The CDR3 is 16 residues long. Trimming pared 7 bases from V and 0 bases from J, leaving 16 bases between. This chain's CDR3 is CASNPSRGISGNTIYF. CDR3 nucleotide sequence: TGTGCCAGCAATCCTAGTCGGGGTATCTCTGGAAACACCATATATTTT.

This rearrangement joins TRBV5-4 to TRBJ2-1, with 8 bases that match TRBD2. V lost 3 bases, J lost 7 bases, and 12 bases stayed unmatched. This CDR3 has 16 amino acids. Germline V gives CDR1 SGHNT, CDR2 YYREEE (reference sequence). CDR3 coding DNA: TGTGCCAGCAGCTCTCGTAGCGGGGCGGTTAGAAATGAGCAGTTCTTC. Its protein is CASSSRSGAVRNEQFF. Supplemented by reference TRBV5-4 and TRBJ2-1, the full variable domain reads ETGVTQSPTHLIKTRGQQVTLRCSSQSGHNTVSWYQQALGQGPQFIFQYYREEENGRGNFPPRFSGLQFPNYSSELNVNALELDDSALYLCASSSRSGAVRNEQFFGPGTRLTVL.

The chain uses TRBV4-1 and TRBJ1-4; a possible D gene is TRBD1 (6 bases). The CDR3 sequence is 18 residues long. Germline V gene data show CDR1 as MGHRA and CDR2 as YSYEKL. The V end was cut by 4 bases, the J end by 0 bases, with 18 bases between. The CDR3 is CASSRGQGLYATNEKLFF. In DNA form, the CDR3 reads TGCGCCAGCAGCCGGGGGCAGGGACTATATGCAACTAATGAAAAACTGTTTTTT.

The gene calls are TRBV10-1 and TRBJ1-4; weak D call: TRBD1 (5 bases). The CDR3 has 12 amino acids. Per germline, CDR1 WNHNN and CDR2 SYGVQD (reference sequence). With 6 bases removed from V and 8 bases from J, the gap between germline ends came to 10 bases. CDR3 region: CASRSTAEKLFF. The CDR3, as DNA: TGCGCCAGCAGATCGACAGCCGAAAAACTGTTTTTT.

The chain has TRBV9 and TRBJ2-6; D remains unclear. CDR1 and CDR2 (germline): SGDLS, YYNGEE. This CDR3 is built from 14 residues. The V end lost 1 base, the J end lost 0 bases, and 2 bases lay between the germline ends. CDR3: CASSVYSGANVLTF. Written as DNA, the CDR3 is TGTGCCAGCAGCGTATACTCTGGGGCCAACGTCCTGACTTTC.

DNA for the CDR3: TGTGCCAGCAGCCCCGGGACAGGGAAGTACAATGAGCAGTTCTTC. The encoded protein is CASSPGTGKYNEQFF. V is TRBV11-3 and J is TRBJ2-1; 9 bases align to TRBD1. This CDR3 region has 15 residues. With 5 bases clipped from V and 4 bases from J, the junction kept 6 bases outside the gene matches. Germline lookup yields CDR1 SGHNT and CDR2 YENEEA.

This chain uses TRBV4-1 with TRBJ1-5; D unresolved. Germline CDR1 is MGHRA and CDR2 is YSYEKL. The germline V and J ends were trimmed by 3 bases and 6 bases, with 9 bases remaining between them. This CDR3 contains 13 residues. CDR3 region: CASSQPAGQPQHF. Written as DNA, the CDR3 is TGCGCCAGCAGCCAGCCGGCGGGTCAGCCCCAGCATTTT.

This clone was recorded a few times. This rearrangement joins TRBV6-5 to TRBJ1-6; 9 nucleotides match TRBD1. This CDR3 is 16 amino acids long. After removal of 2 bases from V and 6 bases from J, the junction contained 5 bases not matched to a gene. Germline loops: CDR1 MNHEY, CDR2 SVGAGI. The CDR3 protein is CASSYTTTGGNSPLHF. The DNA of the CDR3 is TGTGCCAGCAGTTACACAACGACAGGGGGTAATTCACCCCTCCACTTT.

The chain joins TRBV27 to TRBJ2-7; D perhaps matches TRBD1 (6 bases). Germline CDR1 MNHEY, CDR2 SMNVEV (reference sequence). The CDR3 runs 16 residues. V was cut by 2 bases and J by 3 bases, with 17 bases left in between. The CDR3 loop is CASSLRSGVGGYEQYF. The CDR3 DNA reads TGTGCCAGCAGTTTAAGGTCGGGTGTAGGGGGCTACGAGCAGTACTTC.

This clone was seen a few times. The chain combines TRBV10-3 with TRBJ2-5, with D possibly TRBD2 on 5 matching bases. The CDR3 totals 12 residues. Germline CDR1 ENHRY, CDR2 SYGVKD. V shed 10 bases and J shed 4 bases, with 13 bases lying between them. The CDR3 DNA sequence: TGTGCCACCCGGTCTGAGGGAGAGACCCAGTACTTC. Translation: CATRSEGETQYF.

This clone was detected only a few times. This chain connects TRBV25-1 to TRBJ1-6; D gene uncertain. The germline V and J ends were trimmed by 1 base and 9 bases, with 7 bases remaining between them. CDR3 length: 13 residues. Germline assignment: CDR1 MGHDK and CDR2 SYGVNS. This CDR3 reads CASSELVGSPLHF. The CDR3 DNA is TGTGCCAGCAGTGAATTGGTCGGTTCACCCCTCCACTTT.

As to this clone: The junction differs from germline at one of its ends, possibly a read error. The CDR3 loop is CASSRTANDGYTF. As DNA, the CDR3 is TGTGCCAGCAGCCGCACAGCTAACGATGGCTACACCTTC. The chain has TRBV6-6 and TRBJ1-2; D remains ambiguous. The germline gives CDR1 MNHNY, CDR2 SVGAGI (reference sequence). The CDR3 consists of 13 residues.

This chain connects TRBV21-1 to TRBJ2-7; TRBD1 reflects the table's D call only, with no check against the DNA. TRBV21-1 is an annotated pseudogene. The CDR3 totals 18 residues. For the CDR3, the DNA is TGTGCCAGCAGGATCCGGGACAGGGATCAGTGCCCTGCCTACGAGCAGTACTTC. It codes for CASRIRDRDQCPAYEQYF.

This sequence joins TRBV5-6 and TRBJ2-7; 9 nucleotides match TRBD2. Germline V gene sequence: CDR1 SGHDT, CDR2 YYEEEE. CDR3 length: 12 amino acids. J was trimmed by 7 bases and V by 4 bases; bases with no gene match: 3. CDR3 residues: CASSAGGLEQYF. The CDR3 region has the DNA TGTGCCAGCAGCGCGGGAGGGTTGGAGCAGTACTTC.

The J gene is TRBJ2-3, the V gene TRBV6-5; a possible D gene is TRBD2 (5 bases). Germline loops: CDR1 MNHEY, CDR2 SVGAGI. V gave up 4 bases and J gave up 4 bases, with 15 bases separating them. The CDR3 runs to 15 residues. CDR3 in DNA: TGTGCCAGCAGTTCGCAGGAGGTAGGAGCAGATACGCAGTATTTT. Its translation: CASSSQEVGADTQYF.

The chain couples TRBV10-2 to TRBJ2-2; 7 nucleotides agree with TRBD1. The CDR3 runs to 15 residues. V trimming: 4 bases; J trimming: 1 base; junction bases outside the gene matches: 3. Per the germline V gene, CDR1 is WSHSY and CDR2 is SAAADI. The CDR3 DNA follows: TGCGCCAGCAGTGGACAGGGTGGGAACACCGGGGAGCTGTTTTTT. It yields the protein CASSGQGGNTGELFF.

V usage is TRBV10-3 and J usage is TRBJ1-2; 10 bases map to TRBD1. The CDR3 loop spans 14 amino acids. CDR1 and CDR2 from the germline V gene are ENHRY and SYGVKD. V shed 7 bases, J shed 8 bases, and the junction held 10 bases outside the gene matches. The CDR3 region is CAITSTGTGVGYTF. The DNA of the CDR3 is TGTGCCATCACCAGCACCGGGACAGGGGTCGGCTACACCTTC.